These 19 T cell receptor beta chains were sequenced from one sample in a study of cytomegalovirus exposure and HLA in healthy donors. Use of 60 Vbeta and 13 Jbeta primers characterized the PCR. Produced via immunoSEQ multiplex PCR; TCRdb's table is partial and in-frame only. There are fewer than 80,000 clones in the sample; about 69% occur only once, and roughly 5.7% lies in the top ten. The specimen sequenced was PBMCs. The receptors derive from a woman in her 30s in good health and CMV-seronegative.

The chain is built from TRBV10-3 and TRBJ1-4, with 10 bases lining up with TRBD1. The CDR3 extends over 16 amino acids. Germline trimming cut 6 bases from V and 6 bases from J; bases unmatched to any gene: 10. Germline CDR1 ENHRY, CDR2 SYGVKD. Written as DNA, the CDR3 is TGTGCCATCAGGTCCGGGACAGGGGCGCCGGATGAAAAACTGTTTTTT. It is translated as CAIRSGTGAPDEKLFF.

The CDR3 nucleotides are TGCGCCAGCAGCTTGATCCCTCGACTAGCGGGAGGGCCCGATGTAACCAATGAGCAGTTCTTC. It yields the protein CASSLIPRLAGGPDVTNEQFF. V is TRBV5-1 and J is TRBJ2-1; 14 nucleotides line up with TRBD2. This CDR3 is 21 amino acids long. Trimming at V came to 1 base and at J to 6 bases, leaving 18 bases not matched to a gene. In germline, CDR1 is SGHRS, CDR2 YFSETQ. The variable domain in full, completed from reference TRBV5-1 and TRBJ2-1, reads KAGVTQTPRYLIKTRGQQVTLSCSPISGHRSVSWYQQTPGQGLQFLFEYFSETQRNKGNFPGRFSGRQFSNSRSEMNVSTLELGDSALYLCASSLIPRLAGGPDVTNEQFFGPGTRLTVL.

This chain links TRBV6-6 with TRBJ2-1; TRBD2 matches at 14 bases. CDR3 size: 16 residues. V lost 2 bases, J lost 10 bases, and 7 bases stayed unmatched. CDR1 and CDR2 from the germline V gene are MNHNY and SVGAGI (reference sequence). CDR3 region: CASSYQGLAGEDEQFF. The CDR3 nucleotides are TGTGCCAGCAGTTACCAGGGACTAGCGGGAGAGGACGAGCAGTTCTTC.

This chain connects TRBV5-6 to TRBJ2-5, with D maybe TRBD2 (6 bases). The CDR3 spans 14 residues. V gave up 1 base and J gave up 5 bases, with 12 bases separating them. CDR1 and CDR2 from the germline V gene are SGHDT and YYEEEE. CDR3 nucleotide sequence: TGTGCCAGCAGCTTGTTCGCGGGACGGGAGACCCAGTACTTC. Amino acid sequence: CASSLFAGRETQYF.

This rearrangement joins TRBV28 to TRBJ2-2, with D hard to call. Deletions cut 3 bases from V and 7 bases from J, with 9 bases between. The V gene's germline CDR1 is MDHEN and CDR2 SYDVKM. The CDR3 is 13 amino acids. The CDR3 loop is CASSLSRSGELFF. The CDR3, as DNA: TGTGCCAGCAGTTTGTCGAGAAGCGGGGAGCTGTTTTTT.

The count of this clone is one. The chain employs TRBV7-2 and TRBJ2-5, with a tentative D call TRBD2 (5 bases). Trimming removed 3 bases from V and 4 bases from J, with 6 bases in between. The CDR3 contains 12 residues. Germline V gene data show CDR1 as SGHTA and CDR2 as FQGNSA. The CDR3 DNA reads TGTGCCAGCAGCTTCGCGGGAGAGACCCAGTACTTC. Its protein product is CASSFAGETQYF.

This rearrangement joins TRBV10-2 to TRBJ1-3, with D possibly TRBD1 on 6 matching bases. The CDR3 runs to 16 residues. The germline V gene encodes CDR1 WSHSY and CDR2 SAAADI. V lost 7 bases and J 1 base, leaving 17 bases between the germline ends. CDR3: CASTEGGRGSGNTIYF. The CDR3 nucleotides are TGCGCCAGCACCGAGGGGGGGCGCGGGTCTGGAAACACCATATATTTT.

This CDR3 is CASSYPVAGETQYF. As DNA, the CDR3 is TGTGCCAGCAGCTACCCTGTGGCGGGAGAGACCCAGTACTTC. This chain links TRBV7-9 with TRBJ2-5; possible D gene TRBD2, 5 bases. The length of the CDR3 is 14 residues. CDR1 SEHNR and CDR2 FQNEAQ come from the germline V gene (reference sequence). Trimming left V 4 bases short and J 4 bases short, with 13 bases between.

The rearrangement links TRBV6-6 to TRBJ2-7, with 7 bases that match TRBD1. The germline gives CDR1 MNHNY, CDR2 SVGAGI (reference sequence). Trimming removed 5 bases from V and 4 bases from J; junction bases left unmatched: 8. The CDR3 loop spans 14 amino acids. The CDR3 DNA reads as TGTGCCAGCAGTCCTACAGGGGATGGGTACGAGCAGTACTTC. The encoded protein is CASSPTGDGYEQYF.

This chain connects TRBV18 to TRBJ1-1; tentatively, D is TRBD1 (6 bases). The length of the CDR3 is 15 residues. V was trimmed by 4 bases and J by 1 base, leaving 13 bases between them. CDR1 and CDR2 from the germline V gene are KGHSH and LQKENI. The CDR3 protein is CASSREGGANTEAFF. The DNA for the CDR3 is TGTGCCAGCTCACGGGAGGGGGGCGCGAACACTGAAGCTTTCTTT. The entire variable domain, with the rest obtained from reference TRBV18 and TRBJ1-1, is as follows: NAGVMQNPRHLVRRRGQEARLRCSPMKGHSHVYWYRQLPEEGLKFMVYLQKENIIDESGMPKERFSAEFPKEGPSILRIQQVVRGDSAAYFCASSREGGANTEAFFGQGTRLTVV.

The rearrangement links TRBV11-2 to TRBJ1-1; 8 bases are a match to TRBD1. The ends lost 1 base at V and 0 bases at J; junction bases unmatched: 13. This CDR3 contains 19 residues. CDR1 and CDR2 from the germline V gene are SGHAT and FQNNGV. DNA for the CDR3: TGTGCCAGCAGCTTAGGTGGCCTCCGGGCAGGGGGCCTGAACACTGAAGCTTTCTTT. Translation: CASSLGGLRAGGLNTEAFF.

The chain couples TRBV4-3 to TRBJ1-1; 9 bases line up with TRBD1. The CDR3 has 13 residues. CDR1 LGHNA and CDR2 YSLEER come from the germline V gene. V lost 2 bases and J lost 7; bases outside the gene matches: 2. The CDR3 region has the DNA TGCGCCAGCAGCCAATTGGGACAGGGTGAAGCTTTCTTT. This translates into CASSQLGQGEAFF.

The CDR3 protein is CATQAVVAGGPEYEQYF. CDR3 in DNA: TGTGCCACCCAGGCGGTGGTAGCGGGAGGGCCCGAATACGAGCAGTACTTC. The chain links TRBV27 to TRBJ2-7, with 11 bases aligning to TRBD2. The germline V gene has CDR1 MNHEY and CDR2 SMNVEV (reference sequence). The CDR3 sequence is 17 residues long. V lost 10 bases, J lost 4 bases, and 18 bases stayed unmatched.

CDR3 region: CASSQGAGGYTF. CDR3 coding DNA: TGTGCCAGCTCTCAGGGGGCGGGAGGCTACACCTTC. The chain has TRBV6-5 and TRBJ1-2, with TRBD1 matching 8 bases. This CDR3 has 12 residues. The V segment lost 8 bases and the J segment 8 bases; nucleotides outside the gene matches: 7. CDR1 MNHEY and CDR2 SVGAGI come from the germline V gene.

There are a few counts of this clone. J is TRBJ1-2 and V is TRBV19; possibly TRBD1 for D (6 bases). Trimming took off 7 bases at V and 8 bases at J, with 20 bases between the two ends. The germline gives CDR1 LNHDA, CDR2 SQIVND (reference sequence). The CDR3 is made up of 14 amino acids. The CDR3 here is CASIKAGAAYGYTF. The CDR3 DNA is TGTGCCAGTATCAAAGCAGGGGCGGCCTACGGCTACACCTTC.

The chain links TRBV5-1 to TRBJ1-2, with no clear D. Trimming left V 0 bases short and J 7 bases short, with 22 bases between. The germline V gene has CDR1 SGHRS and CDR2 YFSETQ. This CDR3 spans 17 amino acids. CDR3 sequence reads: CASSLGGGPTRVSGYTF. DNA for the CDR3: TGCGCCAGCAGCTTGGGTGGCGGGCCGACCCGGGTGAGTGGCTACACCTTC.

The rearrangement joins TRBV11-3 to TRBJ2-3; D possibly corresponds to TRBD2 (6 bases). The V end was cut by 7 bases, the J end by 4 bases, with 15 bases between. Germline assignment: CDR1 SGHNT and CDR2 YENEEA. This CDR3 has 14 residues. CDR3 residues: CASTNAGSSDTQYF. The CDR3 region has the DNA TGTGCCAGCACAAATGCGGGGAGTTCAGATACGCAGTATTTT.

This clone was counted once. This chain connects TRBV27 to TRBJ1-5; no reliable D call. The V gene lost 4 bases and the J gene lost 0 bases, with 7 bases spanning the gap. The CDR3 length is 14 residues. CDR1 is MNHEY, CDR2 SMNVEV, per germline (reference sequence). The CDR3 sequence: CASSSTNSNQPQHF. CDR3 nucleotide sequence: TGTGCCAGCAGTTCCACAAATAGCAATCAGCCCCAGCATTTT.

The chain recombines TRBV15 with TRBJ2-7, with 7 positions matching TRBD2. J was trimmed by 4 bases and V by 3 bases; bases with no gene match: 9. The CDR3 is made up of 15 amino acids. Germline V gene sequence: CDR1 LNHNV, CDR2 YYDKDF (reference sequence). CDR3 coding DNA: TGTGCCACCAGCAGTCGGGAGCTAGCGGCATACGAGCAGTACTTC. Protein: CATSSRELAAYEQYF.